The sequence of this T cell receptor beta chain was determined in a study of shared clonotypes between healthy human individuals. Overall study findings and caveats: The represented genetic and exposure-history diversity was limited by the small number of donors.

V gave up 2 bases and J gave up 1 base; unmatched junction bases: 8. The CDR3 runs to 16 residues. Germline V CDR1 and CDR2: SGHRS, YFSETQ. The assay was immunoSEQ multiplex PCR, and TCRdb's table has in-frame clones only and misses some. The data show around 1.1 million clones, with 70% to 80% seen just once and roughly 0.65% held by the top ten. A word on this clone: Its antigen is unidentified.

The sample comprised memory CD4+ T cells from PBMCs. The subset here: CD45RA-negative fraction. The rearrangement links TRBV5-1 to TRBJ2-7, with TRBD1 matching 8 bases. The clonotype originates from a man between 18 and 29 years old in good health. Some clones in this sample may be carry-over from other donors' samples. This chain's CDR3 is CASSLPAGGASYEQYF. The CDR3 DNA follows: TGCGCCAGCAGCTTACCCGCAGGGGGCGCGTCCTACGAGCAGTACTTC.